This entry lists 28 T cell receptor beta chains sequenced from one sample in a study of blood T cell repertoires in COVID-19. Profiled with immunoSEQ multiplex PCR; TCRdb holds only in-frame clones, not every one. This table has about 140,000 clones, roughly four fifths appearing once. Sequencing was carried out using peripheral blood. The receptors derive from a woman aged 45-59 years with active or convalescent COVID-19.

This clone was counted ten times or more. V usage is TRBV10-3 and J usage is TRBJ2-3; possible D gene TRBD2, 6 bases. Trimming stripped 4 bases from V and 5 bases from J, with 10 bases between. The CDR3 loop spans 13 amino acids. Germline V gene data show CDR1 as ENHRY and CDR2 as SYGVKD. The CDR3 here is CAISGTTRDTQYF. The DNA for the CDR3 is TGTGCCATCAGTGGGACTACCAGAGATACGCAGTATTTT.

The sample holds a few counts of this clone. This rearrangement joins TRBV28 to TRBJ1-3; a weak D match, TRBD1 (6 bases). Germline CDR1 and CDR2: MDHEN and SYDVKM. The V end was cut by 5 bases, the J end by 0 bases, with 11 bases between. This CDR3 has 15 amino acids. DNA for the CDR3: TGTGCCAGCAGTAAACAGGGATACTCTGGAAACACCATATATTTT. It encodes CASSKQGYSGNTIYF.

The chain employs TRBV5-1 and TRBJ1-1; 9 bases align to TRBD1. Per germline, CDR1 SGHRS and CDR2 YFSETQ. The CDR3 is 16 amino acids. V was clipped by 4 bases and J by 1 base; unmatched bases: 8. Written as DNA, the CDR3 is TGCGCCAGCAGCGAGGGACAGGGCACGAGGAACACTGAAGCTTTCTTT. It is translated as CASSEGQGTRNTEAFF.

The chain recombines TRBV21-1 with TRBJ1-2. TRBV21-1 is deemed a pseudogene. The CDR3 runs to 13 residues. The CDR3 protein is CASSLQDCYGYTF. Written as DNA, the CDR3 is TGTGCCAGCAGCCTCCAGGACTGTTATGGCTACACCTTC.

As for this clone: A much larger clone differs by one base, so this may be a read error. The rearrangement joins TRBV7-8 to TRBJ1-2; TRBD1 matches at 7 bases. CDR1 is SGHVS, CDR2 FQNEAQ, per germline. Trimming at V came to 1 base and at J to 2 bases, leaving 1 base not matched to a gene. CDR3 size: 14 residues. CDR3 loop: CASSLGTGNYGYTF. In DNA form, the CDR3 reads TGTGCCAGCAGCTTAGGGACAGGAAACTATGGCTACACCTTC. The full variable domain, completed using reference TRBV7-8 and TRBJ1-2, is GAGVSQSPRYKVAKRGQDVALRCDPISGHVSLFWYQQALGQGPEFLTYFQNEAQLDKSGLPSDRFFAERPEGSVSTLKIQRTQQEDSAVYLCASSLGTGNYGYTFGSGTRLTVV.

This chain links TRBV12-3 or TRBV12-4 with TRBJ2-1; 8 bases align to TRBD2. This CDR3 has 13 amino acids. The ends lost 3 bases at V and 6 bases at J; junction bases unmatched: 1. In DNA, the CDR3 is TGTGCCAGCAGTTTCGGGAGGGCCAATGAGCAGTTCTTC. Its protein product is CASSFGRANEQFF.

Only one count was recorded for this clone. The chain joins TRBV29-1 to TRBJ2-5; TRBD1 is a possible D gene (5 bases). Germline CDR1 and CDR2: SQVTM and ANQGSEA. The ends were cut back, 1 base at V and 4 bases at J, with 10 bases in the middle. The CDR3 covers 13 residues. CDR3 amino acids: CSVEGQGAETQYF. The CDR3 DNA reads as TGCAGCGTTGAAGGTCAAGGGGCAGAGACCCAGTACTTC.

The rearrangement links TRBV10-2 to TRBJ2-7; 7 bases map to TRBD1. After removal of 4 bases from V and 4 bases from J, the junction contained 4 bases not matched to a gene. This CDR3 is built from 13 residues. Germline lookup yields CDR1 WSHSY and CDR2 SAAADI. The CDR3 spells CASSAGTVYEQYF. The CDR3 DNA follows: TGCGCCAGCAGTGCTGGGACAGTGTACGAGCAGTACTTC.

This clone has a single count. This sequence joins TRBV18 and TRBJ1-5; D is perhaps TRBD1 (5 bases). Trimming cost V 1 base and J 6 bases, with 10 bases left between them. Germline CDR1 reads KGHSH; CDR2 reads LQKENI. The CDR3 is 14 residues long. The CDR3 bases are TGTGCCAGCTCACCACAGGGGCAGATTCAGCCCCAGCATTTT. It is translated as CASSPQGQIQPQHF.

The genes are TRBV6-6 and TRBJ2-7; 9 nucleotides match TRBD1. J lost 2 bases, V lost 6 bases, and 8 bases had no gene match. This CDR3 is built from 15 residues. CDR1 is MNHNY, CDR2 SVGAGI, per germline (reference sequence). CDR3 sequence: CASSGTGTRTYEQYF. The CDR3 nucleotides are TGTGCCAGCAGCGGGACAGGGACCAGAACCTACGAGCAGTACTTC.

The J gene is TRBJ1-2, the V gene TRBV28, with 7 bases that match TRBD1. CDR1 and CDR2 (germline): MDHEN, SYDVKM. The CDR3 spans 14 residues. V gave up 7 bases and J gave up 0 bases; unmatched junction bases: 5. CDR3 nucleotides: TGTGCCAGCACCCGACAGGGCCCTAACTATGGCTACACCTTC. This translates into CASTRQGPNYGYTF.

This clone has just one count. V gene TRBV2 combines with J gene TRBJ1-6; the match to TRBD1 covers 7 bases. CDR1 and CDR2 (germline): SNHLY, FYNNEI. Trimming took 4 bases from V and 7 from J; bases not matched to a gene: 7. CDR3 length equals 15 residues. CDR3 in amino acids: CASSGDRPSNSPLHF. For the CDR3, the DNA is TGTGCCAGCAGTGGGGACAGACCTTCCAATTCACCCCTCCACTTT. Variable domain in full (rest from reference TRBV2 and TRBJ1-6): EPEVTQTPSHQVTQMGQEVILRCVPISNHLYFYWYRQILGQKVEFLVSFYNNEISEKSEIFDDQFSVERPDGSNFTLKIRSTKLEDSAMYFCASSGDRPSNSPLHFGNGTRLTVT.

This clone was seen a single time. The CDR3 protein is CASSQGAGPGANVLTF. In nucleotides, the CDR3 is TGTGCCAGCAGCCAAGGAGCGGGCCCTGGGGCCAACGTCCTGACTTTC. V gene TRBV4-2 combines with J gene TRBJ2-6; the D gene is possibly TRBD2 (6 bases). The CDR3 sequence is 16 residues long. Germline V lookup: CDR1 LGHNA, CDR2 YNFKEQ. Trimming left V 1 base short and J 2 bases short, with 9 bases between.

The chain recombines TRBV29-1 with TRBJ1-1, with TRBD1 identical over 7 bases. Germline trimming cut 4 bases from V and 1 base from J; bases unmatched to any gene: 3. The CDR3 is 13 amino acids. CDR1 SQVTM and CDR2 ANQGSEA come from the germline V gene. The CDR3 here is CSVGGQQNTEAFF. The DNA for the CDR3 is TGCAGCGTTGGGGGACAGCAGAACACTGAAGCTTTCTTT. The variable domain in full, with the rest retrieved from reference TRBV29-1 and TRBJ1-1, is SAVISQKPSRDICQRGTSLTIQCQVDSQVTMMFWYRQQPGQSLTLIATANQGSEATYESGFVIDKFPISRPNLTFSTLTVSNMSPEDSSIYLCSVGGQQNTEAFFGQGTRLTVV.

The CDR3 coding sequence is TGTGCCAGCAGCTTAGTGTGGAGCTACGAGCAGTACTTC. The encoded protein is CASSLVWSYEQYF. The gene calls are TRBV7-2 and TRBJ2-7; no clear D. Per the germline V gene, CDR1 is SGHTA and CDR2 is FQGNSA. The V end was cut by 1 base, the J end by 3 bases, with 7 bases between. The CDR3 consists of 13 residues.

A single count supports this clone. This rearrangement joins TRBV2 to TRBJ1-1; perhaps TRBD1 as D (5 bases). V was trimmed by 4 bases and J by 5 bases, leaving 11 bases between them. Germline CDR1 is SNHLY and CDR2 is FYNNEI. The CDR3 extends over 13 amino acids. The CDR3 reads CASSVDPGTEAFF. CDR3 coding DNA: TGTGCCAGCAGTGTCGATCCAGGGACTGAAGCTTTCTTT. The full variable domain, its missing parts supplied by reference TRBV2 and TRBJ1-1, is EPEVTQTPSHQVTQMGQEVILRCVPISNHLYFYWYRQILGQKVEFLVSFYNNEISEKSEIFDDQFSVERPDGSNFTLKIRSTKLEDSAMYFCASSVDPGTEAFFGQGTRLTVV.

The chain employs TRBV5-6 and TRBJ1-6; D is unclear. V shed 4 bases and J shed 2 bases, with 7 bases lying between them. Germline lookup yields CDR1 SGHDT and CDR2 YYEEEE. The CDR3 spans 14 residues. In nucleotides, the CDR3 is TGTGCCAGCAGCGCCGGGACCTATAATTCACCCCTCCACTTT. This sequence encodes CASSAGTYNSPLHF.

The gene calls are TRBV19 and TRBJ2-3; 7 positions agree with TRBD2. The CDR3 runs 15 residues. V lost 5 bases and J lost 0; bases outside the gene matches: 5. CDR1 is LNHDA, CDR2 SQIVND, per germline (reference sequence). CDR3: CASSSQLASTDTQYF. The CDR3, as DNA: TGTGCCAGTAGTTCCCAACTAGCGAGCACAGATACGCAGTATTTT.

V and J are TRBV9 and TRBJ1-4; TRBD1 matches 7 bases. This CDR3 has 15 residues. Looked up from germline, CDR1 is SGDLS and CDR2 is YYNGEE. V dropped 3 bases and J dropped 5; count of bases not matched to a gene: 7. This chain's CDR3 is CASSAREGANEKLFF. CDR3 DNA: TGTGCCAGCAGCGCCCGGGAGGGGGCGAATGAAAAACTGTTTTTT.

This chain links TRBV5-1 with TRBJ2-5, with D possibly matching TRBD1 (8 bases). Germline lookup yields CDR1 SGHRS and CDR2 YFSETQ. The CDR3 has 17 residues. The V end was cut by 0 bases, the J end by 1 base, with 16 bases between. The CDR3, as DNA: TGCGCCAGCAGCTTGGGACAGGGGCGGGGGATCCAAGAGACCCAGTACTTC. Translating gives CASSLGQGRGIQETQYF.

The CDR3 reads CASSQGGQGFHQPQHF. CDR3 bases: TGTGCCAGCAGCCAAGGAGGACAGGGTTTCCATCAGCCCCAGCATTTT. V usage is TRBV3-1 (or the pseudogene TRBV3-2) and J usage is TRBJ1-5, with 8 bases that match TRBD1. The CDR3 has 16 amino acids. Germline V gene data show CDR1 as LGHDT and CDR2 as YNNKEL (reference sequence). The ends lost 1 base at V and 5 bases at J; junction bases unmatched: 7.

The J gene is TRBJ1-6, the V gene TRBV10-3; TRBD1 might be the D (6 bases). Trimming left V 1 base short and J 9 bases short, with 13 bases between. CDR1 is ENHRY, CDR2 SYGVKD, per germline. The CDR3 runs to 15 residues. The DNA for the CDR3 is TGTGCCATCAGTGAGTTGGGGGCCGGCGGTTCACCCCTCCACTTT. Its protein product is CAISELGAGGSPLHF.

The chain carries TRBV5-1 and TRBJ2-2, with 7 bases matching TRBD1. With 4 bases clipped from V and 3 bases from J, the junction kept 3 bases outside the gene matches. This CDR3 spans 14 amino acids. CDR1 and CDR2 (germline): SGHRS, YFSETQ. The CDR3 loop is CASSRQGDTGELFF. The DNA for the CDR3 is TGCGCCAGCAGCCGACAGGGTGACACCGGGGAGCTGTTTTTT.

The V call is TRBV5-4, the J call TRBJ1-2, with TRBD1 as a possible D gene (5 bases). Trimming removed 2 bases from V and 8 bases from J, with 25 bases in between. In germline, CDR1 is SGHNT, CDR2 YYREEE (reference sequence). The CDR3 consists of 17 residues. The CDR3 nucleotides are TGTGCCAGCAGCTTAGGAGGGCCGGGACGGACGTGGGGGGGCTACACCTTC. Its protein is CASSLGGPGRTWGGYTF.

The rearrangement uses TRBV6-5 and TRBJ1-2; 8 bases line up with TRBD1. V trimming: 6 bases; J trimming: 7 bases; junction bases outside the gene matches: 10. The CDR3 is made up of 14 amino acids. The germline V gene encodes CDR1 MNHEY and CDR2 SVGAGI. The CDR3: CASRNSGQASGYTF. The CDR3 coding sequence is TGTGCCAGCAGAAACTCGGGACAGGCAAGTGGCTACACCTTC.

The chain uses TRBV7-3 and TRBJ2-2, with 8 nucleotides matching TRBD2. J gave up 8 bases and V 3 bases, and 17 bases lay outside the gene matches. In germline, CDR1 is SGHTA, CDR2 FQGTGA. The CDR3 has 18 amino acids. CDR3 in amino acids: CASSFGPNDPGTRGELFF. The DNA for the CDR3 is TGTGCCAGCAGCTTCGGGCCTAACGATCCCGGGACTAGAGGGGAGCTGTTTTTT.

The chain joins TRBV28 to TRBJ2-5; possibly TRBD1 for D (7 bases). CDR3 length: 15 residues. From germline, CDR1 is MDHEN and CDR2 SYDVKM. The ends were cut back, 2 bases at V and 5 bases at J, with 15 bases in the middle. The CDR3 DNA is TGTGCCAGCAGTTTAGGGGGCAGGGGGAGGGAGACCCAGTACTTC. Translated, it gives CASSLGGRGRETQYF.

CDR3 DNA: TGTGCCAGCAGCAAGGGACAGGGAGAGTGGAACACTGAAGCTTTCTTT. It codes for CASSKGQGEWNTEAFF. The chain employs TRBV5-4 and TRBJ1-1; 9 nucleotides line up with TRBD1. Germline values: CDR1 SGHNT, CDR2 YYREEE (reference sequence). V gave up 4 bases and J gave up 1 base; unmatched junction bases: 8. The CDR3 runs 16 residues. Full variable domain (remainder filled in from reference TRBV5-4 and TRBJ1-1): ETGVTQSPTHLIKTRGQQVTLRCSSQSGHNTVSWYQQALGQGPQFIFQYYREEENGRGNFPPRFSGLQFPNYSSELNVNALELDDSALYLCASSKGQGEWNTEAFFGQGTRLTVV.